A single sample is the source of the 17 T cell receptor beta chains below, sequenced in a study of T cell clonality in common variable immunodeficiency. Sequencing was performed with immunoSEQ multiplex PCR; in TCRdb, only in-frame clones are kept and a portion is missing. Singletons are absent from the sample, which has some 40,000 clones. The sequenced material came from peripheral blood mononuclear cells. The receptor source for this set is a person between 18 and 75 years old in good health.

This clone was counted at least ten times. The CDR3 is cut off 3 residues early in the read; its end comes from the germline J gene. The chain links TRBV5-1 to TRBJ2-3, with 8 positions matching TRBD1. The CDR3 contains 14 residues. Looked up from germline, CDR1 is SGHRS and CDR2 is YFSETQ. V dropped 4 bases and J dropped 1; count of bases not matched to a gene: 2. CDR3 loop: CASSGTGRTDTQYF. CDR3 DNA, as far as it was read: TGCGCCAGCAGCGGGACAGGACGCACAGATACG.

This clone was picked up many times. Sequencing ends 3 residues short of the CDR3 end; the germline J gene provides the rest. This chain uses TRBV24-1 with TRBJ2-3, with D unresolved. Germline CDR1 reads KGHDR; CDR2 reads SFDVKD. The CDR3 consists of 14 residues. V dropped 3 bases and J dropped 1 base, with 7 bases sitting between them. CDR3 loop: CATSDMGRTDTQYF. The CDR3 DNA, read in part, is TGTGCCACCAGTGATATGGGCCGCACAGATACG.

This clone was detected ten times or more. The read ends 3 residues shy of where the CDR3 ends; the end is completed using the germline J gene. This rearrangement joins TRBV5-8 to TRBJ1-2; D gene ambiguous. CDR3 length: 13 residues. Trimming stripped 1 base from V and 2 bases from J, with 6 bases between. Germline values: CDR1 SGHTS, CDR2 YDEGEE. CDR3 sequence: CASSLSRNYGYTF. CDR3 DNA (partial): TGTGCCAGCAGCTTGTCCAGGAACTATGGC.

This clone has ten or more counts. The read ends 3 residues shy of where the CDR3 ends; the end is completed using the germline J gene. The V and J genes are TRBV9 and TRBJ2-7, with 9 bases fitting TRBD2. With V trimmed by 4 bases and J by 5 bases, 10 bases remained unmatched. The CDR3 contains 15 residues. Germline loops: CDR1 SGDLS, CDR2 YYNGEE. The DNA read from the CDR3 is TGTGCCAGCAGCCCCTGGACTAGCGAGACGGACGAG. It specifies CASSPWTSETDE. The entire CDR3 sequence reads CASSPWTSETDEQYF.

Ten or more counts support this clone. The sequenced fragment ends 3 residues before the CDR3 boundary, so the rest is inferred from the germline J gene. V gene TRBV7-2 combines with J gene TRBJ1-1; D perhaps matches TRBD1 (5 bases). CDR1 is SGHTA, CDR2 FQGNSA, per germline. This CDR3 has 13 amino acids. V was trimmed by 10 bases and J by 3 bases, leaving 15 bases between them. CDR3 bases read: TGTGCCACCAAGCGGGAGGGGTACACTGAA. Translation gives CATKREGYTE. The whole CDR3 region reads CATKREGYTEAFF.

At least ten counts were recorded for this clone. The covered CDR3 bases are TGTGCCAGCAGCCCGGGGGACAGCTACGAG. Encoded protein: CASSPGDSYE. The whole CDR3 sequence reads CASSPGDSYEQYF. The V gene is TRBV7-6, the J gene TRBJ2-7, with a tentative D call TRBD1 (7 bases). The read comes to an end 3 residues before the CDR3 does, leaving the germline J gene to fill in the end. CDR3 length: 13 amino acids. V lost 5 bases and J 3 bases, leaving 11 bases between the germline ends. Germline V gives CDR1 SGHVS, CDR2 FNYEAQ.

In this sample, this clone turned up a few times. The read ends 3 residues before the CDR3 terminus; that terminus is restored from the germline J gene. This rearrangement joins TRBV7-9 to TRBJ1-2, with D possibly matching TRBD1 (6 bases). The CDR3 runs 14 residues. Trimming took 5 bases from V and 6 from J, leaving 16 bases between them. CDR1 is SEHNR and CDR2 is FQNEAQ in the germline V gene (reference sequence). The CDR3 sequence is CASSIGQPEDGYTF. The CDR3 DNA, read in part, is TGTGCCAGCAGCATAGGACAGCCCGAGGATGGC. Complete variable domain (other parts from reference TRBV7-9 and TRBJ1-2): DTGVSQNPRHKITKRGQNVTFRCDPISEHNRLYWYRQTLGQGPEFLTYFQNEAQLEKSRLLSDRFSAERPKGSFSTLEIQRTEQGDSAMYLCASSIGQPEDGYTFGSGTRLTVV.

This clone was recorded at least ten times. Sequencing ends 3 residues short of the CDR3 end; the germline J gene provides the rest. The rearrangement links TRBV28 to TRBJ1-2; the D gene is possibly TRBD1 (6 bases). The CDR3 has 13 amino acids. V was pared by 1 base and J by 6 bases, with 9 bases between. Germline loops: CDR1 MDHEN, CDR2 SYDVKM. This CDR3 reads CASSLSTGDGYTF. CDR3 DNA, as far as it was read: TGTGCCAGCAGTTTATCGACAGGAGATGGC.

This clone has at least ten counts. The observed sequence ends 3 residues before the CDR3 terminus, with the missing tail filled in from the germline J gene. The rearrangement uses TRBV28 and TRBJ1-1; possibly TRBD1 for D (5 bases). V dropped 6 bases and J dropped 4 bases, with 9 bases sitting between them. Germline V CDR1 and CDR2: MDHEN, SYDVKM. This CDR3 is built from 12 residues. Incomplete CDR3 DNA: TGTGCCAGCAGGGATAGGGGCACTGAA. It specifies CASRDRGTE. The entire CDR3 sequence reads CASRDRGTEAFF. Looking up the rest from reference TRBV28 and TRBJ1-1 gives the full variable domain: DVKVTQSSRYLVKRTGEKVFLECVQDMDHENMFWYRQDPGLGLRLIYFSYDVKMKEKGDIPEGYSVSREKKERFSLILESASTNQTSMYLCASRDRGTEAFFGQGTRLTVV.

This clone was counted at least ten times. Read data end 3 residues before the CDR3 end; the end is taken from the germline J gene. The chain is built from TRBV28 and TRBJ1-2, with a weak D call TRBD1 (6 bases). Germline CDR1 reads MDHEN; CDR2 reads SYDVKM. The length of the CDR3 is 13 residues. V lost 5 bases to trimming and J lost 7 bases, with 14 bases between them. The CDR3 bases that were read are TGTGCCAGCAGTACCGGACAGATCGGTGGC. It specifies CASSTGQIGG. The full CDR3 reads CASSTGQIGGYTF.

This clone was detected many times. Read data end 3 residues before the CDR3 end; the end is taken from the germline J gene. This chain links TRBV28 with TRBJ1-5, with TRBD1 as a possible D gene (6 bases). The CDR3 runs 15 residues. The germline V and J ends were trimmed by 6 bases and 3 bases, with 15 bases remaining between them. The germline CDR1 and CDR2 sequences are MDHEN and SYDVKM. The CDR3 DNA, read in part, is TGTGCCAGCAGCGCTCCTAGGGGACACAATCAGCCC. It encodes CASSAPRGHNQP. The full CDR3 is CASSAPRGHNQPQHF.

This clone was detected ten times or more. The read ends 3 residues early relative to the CDR3; the germline J gene fills the gap. V gene TRBV19 combines with J gene TRBJ2-1; D ambiguous. The germline V gene encodes CDR1 LNHDA and CDR2 SQIVND (reference sequence). Trimming shortened V by 4 bases and J by 3 bases, and 4 bases separated the two germline ends. The CDR3 has 12 residues. The CDR3 reads CASSKGYNEQFF. Incomplete CDR3 DNA: TGTGCCAGTAGTAAGGGCTACAATGAG.

Many counts were recorded for this clone. Sequencing ends 3 residues short of the CDR3 end; the germline J gene provides the rest. The chain couples TRBV2 to TRBJ2-5; the match to TRBD2 covers 11 bases. Germline CDR1 SNHLY, CDR2 FYNNEI. CDR3 size: 13 residues. V shed 5 bases, J shed 5 bases, and the junction held 1 base outside the gene matches. The part of the CDR3 DNA that was read is TGTGCCAGCAGTATAGCGGGAGGGGAGACC. Its protein product is CASSIAGGET. In full, the CDR3 reads CASSIAGGETQYF.

This clone was recorded many times. With the read ending 3 residues before the CDR3 end, the germline J gene is used to fill in that end. The gene calls are TRBV5-6 and TRBJ1-2; D is unclear. Looked up from germline, CDR1 is SGHDT and CDR2 is YYEEEE. V was shortened by 4 bases and J by 1 base, with 11 bases between the two germline ends. This CDR3 comprises 14 residues. CDR3 loop: CASSPASDNYGYTF. The part of the CDR3 DNA that was read is TGTGCCAGCAGCCCCGCCTCAGATAACTATGGC.

This clone was detected many times. The CDR3 end falls 3 residues outside the read, so it is completed with the germline J gene. The rearrangement links TRBV4-1 to TRBJ2-7; maybe TRBD2 (5 bases). Trimming removed 0 bases at V and 3 bases at J, with 12 bases between. Germline V gene data show CDR1 as MGHRA and CDR2 as YSYEKL. The CDR3 is made up of 15 amino acids. CDR3 region: CASSQEGLANYEQYF. The DNA read from the CDR3 is TGCGCCAGCAGCCAAGAAGGCCTAGCCAACTACGAG.

This clone was counted at least ten times. The read halts 3 residues ahead of the CDR3 end, with the missing end drawn from the germline J gene. The sample has other DNA sequences that encode this CDR3 too. The V and J genes are TRBV29-1 and TRBJ2-3; 7 bases map to TRBD1. From germline, CDR1 is SQVTM and CDR2 ANQGSEA. Trimming at V came to 8 bases and at J to 2 bases, leaving 10 bases not matched to a gene. The CDR3 covers 14 residues. The CDR3 region is CSSGPGQITDTQYF. CDR3 DNA (partial): TGCAGCTCGGGCCCGGGACAGATCACAGATACG.

This clone showed up many times. The read comes to an end 3 residues before the CDR3 does, leaving the germline J gene to fill in the end. The chain is built from TRBV19 and TRBJ1-6, with 8 bases lining up with TRBD1. The CDR3 sequence is 15 residues long. V gave up 2 bases and J gave up 7 bases; unmatched junction bases: 4. Per germline, CDR1 LNHDA and CDR2 SQIVND (reference sequence). CDR3 residues: CASSITGQGNSPLHF. The DNA read from the CDR3 is TGTGCCAGTAGTATAACCGGACAGGGAAATTCACCC.